This T cell receptor (beta chain) was identified in a study of PD-1 blockade in mismatch repair-deficient tumors. Study details: Enrolled about 2012-2016, patients had progressing, pretreated mismatch repair-deficient cancers of 12 to 13 types.

Study-level points and caveats: Tumor-resident clones, often absent from pretreatment blood, expanded after pembrolizumab and then contracted.

Only in-frame clones appear in the TCRdb table, and some are missing; sequencing was by immunoSEQ multiplex PCR. Among some 120,000 clones, almost 90% were seen once, and the ten largest hold 10% to 15%. PCR or immunohistochemistry showed mismatch repair deficiency in every enrolled patient. Three pembrolizumab responders had their TCRs sequenced. Points on this clone: Its antigen is still unknown.

The sample in question was peripheral blood, obtained approximately 73 weeks after starting pembrolizumab. The sequence was collected from an adult with mismatch repair-deficient cancer.

The CDR3 here is CASSRAHNTDTQYF. CDR3 DNA sequence: TGTGCCAGCAGTAGGGCGCACAACACAGATACGCAGTATTTT. The V call is TRBV25-1, the J call TRBJ2-3; the D is unclear. This CDR3 spans 14 amino acids. V dropped 5 bases and J dropped 2 bases, with 11 bases sitting between them. Looked up from germline, CDR1 is MGHDK and CDR2 is SYGVNS.